The clone carrying this T cell receptor beta chain was found a few times. These data belong to a study of blood T cells in healthy people across ages. PCR was performed a second time for about 6 to 12 cycles using a sample-barcoded 5' primer and a J-beta primer mix. Every cDNA molecule carried a tag from a template-switch adaptor bearing 12 random nucleotides. From the 5' RACE reads, TCRdb called clonotypes with MiXCR, one entry per CDR3 protein. The table has 500,000 to 550,000 distinct CDR3 sequences, more than 20% seen once. The CDR3 is 16 residues long. Trimming took 0 bases from V and 7 from J, leaving 15 bases between them. The germline CDR1 and CDR2 sequences are SEHNR and FQNEAQ (reference sequence). Each individual donor underwent a draw of ten milliliters of peripheral blood. These data were also filed under a second study, of T cells of mothers and their children. That publication notes: The shaping of TCR recombination output by thymic selection is similar in related and unrelated pairs. Normalized overlap was always slightly, never significantly, higher in related than unrelated mother-child pairs.

The sequence derives from a boy younger than 18 in good health. The sequenced material came from blood. The V call is TRBV7-9, the J call TRBJ1-4; TRBD1 might be the D (6 bases). The CDR3 DNA is TGTGCCAGCAGCTTAGCACTTACAGGGACGGGTGAAAAACTGTTTTTT. Encoded protein: CASSLALTGTGEKLFF.